The present entry profiles one T cell receptor beta chain with its context. The repertoire was sequenced with immunoSEQ multiplex PCR; TCRdb's copy has only in-frame clones and lacks some. The table lists over 400,000 clones, 90% of them singletons. Germline V lookup: CDR1 MGHDK, CDR2 SYGVNS. Trimming took off 10 bases at V and 6 bases at J, with 10 bases between the two ends. The CDR3 sequence is 11 residues long. This entry comes from a study of Ad26.COV2.S vaccination and SARS-CoV-2 variants. Treatment here: around 19 received Ad26.COV2.S at low or high dose, single or two shots; 5 received placebo; per-sample allocation not given. Samples analyzed were those drawn on day 63 after the first vaccine or placebo injection.

This TCR was recovered from a person between 18 and 59 years old who received the Ad26.COV2.S COVID-19 vaccine or a placebo. The chain joins TRBV25-1 to TRBJ2-1; no firm D call. The material sequenced was peripheral blood, taken in a trial of Ad26.COV2.S vaccine versus placebo. The CDR3 reads CATQVGNEQFF. The CDR3 DNA reads TGTGCCACCCAAGTTGGCAATGAGCAGTTCTTC.